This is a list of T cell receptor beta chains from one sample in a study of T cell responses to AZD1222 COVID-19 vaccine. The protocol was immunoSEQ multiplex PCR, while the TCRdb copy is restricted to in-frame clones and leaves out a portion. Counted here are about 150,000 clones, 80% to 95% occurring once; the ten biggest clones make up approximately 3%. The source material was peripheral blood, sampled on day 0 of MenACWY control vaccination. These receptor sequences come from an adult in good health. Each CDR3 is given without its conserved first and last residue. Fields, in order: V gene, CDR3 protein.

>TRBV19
ASRMSSSGNTIY
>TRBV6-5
ASEERQGASYEQY
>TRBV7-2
ASSLDGVNTEAF
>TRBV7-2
ASSLGNQGWYTEAF
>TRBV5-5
ASSWDRVGYGYT
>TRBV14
ASSPRTSGTYEQY
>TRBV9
ASSATGGASGNTIY
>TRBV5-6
ASSFGTAGPT
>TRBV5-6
ASSPTDAKGYT
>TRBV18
ASSLYPGTDSYEQY
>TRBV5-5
ASSLGTASWEKLF
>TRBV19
ASSITYRGAQPQH
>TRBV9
ASSVAISGGGTEAF